The sequence of this T cell receptor (beta chain) was determined in a study of T cells in narcolepsy (dated by TCRdb to the late 2010s). In the study overall: The study enrolled patients with narcolepsy type 1 or type 2 (NT1, NT2) together with healthy control donors. To look for autoreactive T cells in narcolepsy patients that target self-antigens of hypocretin neurons (hypocretin, TRIB2), the study used TCR Vbeta sequencing to follow clonotypes in blood and CSF.

General findings and caveats noted by the study authors: Plots that compared CSF and blood CD4+ T cell clonotypes from the same patient highlighted HCRT-specific and TRIB2-specific autoreactive clonotypes. No sequences matching autoreactive T cell clones were contained in some blood memory CD4+ repertoires from patients and controls. Patients and controls had comparable numbers of sequenced blood memory CD4+ clonotypes, averaging about 40,000 and 33,000, respectively. According to the report, autoreactive clonotypes were detected serially in the blood of the same patients and of different patients, but not in healthy controls.

Inclusive of the bounding cysteine and phenylalanine, the CDR3 is 14 residues long. Here the CDR3 DNA is all that survives: 42 bases in frame from base 1. From a lookup of the germline V gene (reference sequence), CDR1 and CDR2 are LNHDA and SQIVND. Trimming removed 3 bases from V and 8 bases from J, leaving 14 bases between the germline ends. Only a few counts were recorded for this clone. The clone's antigen remains unknown. Base-call qualities are not available, and no considerably larger clone is one nucleotide away. The library was made by the immunoSEQ multiplex PCR assay. Sourced from immuneACCESS, this table was stored by TCRdb with only in-frame sequences that have V and J called. A share of the clones is absent; for the studies checked, an unresolved V gene accounts for under half, and the remainder has no known explanation. Here the sample has 25,000 to 35,000 clones; 79% occur a single time. The ten largest clones capture 5% to 8.5% of the sample.

For TCR Vbeta sequencing, memory CD4+ T cells were sorted ex vivo from the peripheral blood of narcolepsy patients and healthy controls. Sequencing was done on a sample of memory (CD45RA-) CD4+ T cells from blood. What the cell subset or site label conveys for this sample: memory T cells sorted ex vivo from peripheral blood. The rearranged segments are TRBV19 and TRBJ2-4; TRBD1 is a possible D gene, resting on 6 matching bases. The sequence came from a human donor in good health. The CDR3 amino acid sequence is: CASSMGASRDIQYF. The bases read TGTGCCAGTAGTATGGGGGCTAGCAGGGACATTCAGTACTTC.